One and the same sample provided the 28 T cell receptor beta chains below, sequenced in a study of cytomegalovirus exposure and HLA in healthy donors. Both 60 Vbeta primers and 13 Jbeta primers went into the PCR. The repertoire was sequenced with immunoSEQ multiplex PCR; TCRdb's copy has only in-frame clones and lacks some. The sample shows more than 95,000 clones, roughly 79% of them seen only once. The sample taken for sequencing was PBMCs. The receptor source for this set is a man aged 45-65 years in good health and CMV-seropositive.

The V and J genes are TRBV6-5 and TRBJ1-1, with 9 bases identical to TRBD1. The CDR3 length is 14 residues. V shed 6 bases, J shed 4 bases, and the junction held 6 bases outside the gene matches. Germline assignment: CDR1 MNHEY and CDR2 SVGAGI. The CDR3 loop is CASRRDRVATEAFF. Written as DNA, the CDR3 is TGTGCCAGCAGGAGGGACAGGGTGGCCACTGAAGCTTTCTTT.

This clone was seen once. The chain uses TRBV19 and TRBJ2-5; maybe TRBD1 (5 bases). Trimming took off 1 base at V and 5 bases at J, with 11 bases between the two ends. The germline V gene has CDR1 LNHDA and CDR2 SQIVND (reference sequence). The CDR3 covers 14 residues. The CDR3 coding sequence is TGTGCCAGTAGTATAGGAGACAGTGCGGAGACCCAGTACTTC. This gives the protein CASSIGDSAETQYF. Looking up the rest from reference TRBV19 and TRBJ2-5 gives the full variable domain: DGGITQSPKYLFRKEGQNVTLSCEQNLNHDAMYWYRQDPGQGLRLIYYSQIVNDFQKGDIAEGYSVSREKKESFPLTVTSAQKNPTAFYLCASSIGDSAETQYFGPGTRLLVL.

Worth noting for this clone: Germline and junction disagree at one end, which may indicate a read error. This chain joins TRBV29-1 and TRBJ2-3; D is perhaps TRBD1 (5 bases). This CDR3 contains 14 residues. Germline CDR1 and CDR2: SQVTM and ANQGSEA. The DNA for the CDR3 is TGCAGCGTCGAAGAAGGACACGTAACAGATACGCAGTATTTT. It codes for CSVEEGHVTDTQYF.

The chain combines TRBV6-1 with TRBJ2-7; D remains ambiguous. Germline-derived CDR1 and CDR2 are MNHNS and SASEGT. Trimming left V 1 base short and J 3 bases short, with 10 bases between. The CDR3 runs to 14 residues. The CDR3 is CASSEGGFRYEQYF. The CDR3 nucleotides are TGTGCCAGCAGTGAAGGAGGATTCCGCTACGAGCAGTACTTC.

The CDR3 loop is CASSSPTQGTLFF. In nucleotides, the CDR3 is TGTGCCAGCAGCTCTCCAACGCAGGGAACTCTGTTCTTC. V and J are TRBV9 and TRBJ2-1; perhaps TRBD1 as D (5 bases). V lost 4 bases, J lost 15 bases, and 20 bases lay in between. The CDR3 is made up of 13 amino acids. Germline CDR1 is SGDLS and CDR2 is YYNGEE.

The chain couples TRBV5-1 to TRBJ1-1, with D hard to call. Trimming took off 4 bases at V and 1 base at J, with 14 bases between the two ends. The CDR3 length is 15 residues. Looked up from germline, CDR1 is SGHRS and CDR2 is YFSETQ. The CDR3 loop is CASSRGGERNTEAFF. Here the CDR3 DNA reads TGCGCCAGCAGCCGGGGTGGGGAGCGGAACACTGAAGCTTTCTTT.

J is TRBJ1-1 and V is TRBV19; D may be TRBD1 (6 bases). The CDR3 totals 13 residues. The V end lost 3 bases, the J end lost 5 bases, and 10 bases lay between the germline ends. Germline V gene data show CDR1 as LNHDA and CDR2 as SQIVND (reference sequence). The CDR3 DNA reads as TGTGCCAGTAGTATCCAGGGGTCTACTGAAGCTTTCTTT. It yields the protein CASSIQGSTEAFF.

The rearrangement links TRBV7-2 to TRBJ2-5; 15 nucleotides line up with TRBD2. Unmatched junction bases numbered 6, after V lost 5 bases and J lost 5 bases. This CDR3 contains 16 residues. CDR1 and CDR2 (germline): SGHTA, FQGNSA. The CDR3 loop reads CASSLGLAGGWETQYF. The DNA for the CDR3 is TGTGCCAGCAGCCTGGGACTAGCGGGAGGCTGGGAGACCCAGTACTTC.

The chain links TRBV9 to TRBJ2-6; no firm D call. Trimming removed 2 bases at V and 0 bases at J, with 9 bases between. Germline V gives CDR1 SGDLS, CDR2 YYNGEE. This CDR3 is built from 16 residues. CDR3 in amino acids: CASSVALSSGANVLTF. The CDR3 coding sequence is TGTGCCAGCAGCGTCGCCCTTAGCTCTGGGGCCAACGTCCTGACTTTC.

V gene TRBV2 combines with J gene TRBJ2-3; D ambiguous. The V gene's germline CDR1 is SNHLY and CDR2 FYNNEI. CDR3 length equals 14 residues. V lost 8 bases to trimming and J lost 2 bases, with 14 bases between them. As DNA, the CDR3 is TGTGCCAGCTTGGTACACCCCATCACAGATACGCAGTATTTT. Amino acid sequence: CASLVHPITDTQYF.

The V call is TRBV19, the J call TRBJ1-5; 7 nucleotides line up with TRBD1. Germline loops: CDR1 LNHDA, CDR2 SQIVND (reference sequence). This CDR3 has 14 residues. The J segment lost 7 bases and the V segment lost 5 bases, leaving 8 bases of the junction unmatched. The CDR3 protein is CASSYGTEYQPQHF. The CDR3 DNA reads as TGTGCCAGTAGTTACGGGACAGAATACCAGCCCCAGCATTTT.

J is TRBJ2-7 and V is TRBV23-1; 12 bases agree with TRBD1. TRBV23-1 is an open reading frame whose function is uncertain. CDR3 size: 19 residues. The trim removed 3 bases at V and 0 bases at J, leaving 12 bases unmatched. CDR3 DNA: TGCGCCAGCAGTCAGTCGCCGGGACAGGGGGCCCCCTTCTCCTACGAGCAGTACTTC. Translated: CASSQSPGQGAPFSYEQYF.

The V gene is TRBV7-2, the J gene TRBJ2-5, with a weak D call TRBD2 (6 bases). This CDR3 comprises 14 residues. V was cut by 9 bases and J by 5 bases, with 19 bases left in between. The germline V gene has CDR1 SGHTA and CDR2 FQGNSA. CDR3 in amino acids: CASGIGGGWETQYF. The CDR3 nucleotides are TGTGCCAGTGGGATCGGGGGTGGGTGGGAGACCCAGTACTTC.

This chain links TRBV7-8 with TRBJ2-5; 7 bases fit TRBD2. Unmatched junction bases numbered 6, after V lost 4 bases and J lost 4 bases. This CDR3 contains 14 residues. Looked up from germline, CDR1 is SGHVS and CDR2 is FQNEAQ. The DNA for the CDR3 is TGTGCCAGCAGCTCCTTTTCGGGGGGAGAGACCCAGTACTTC. Protein: CASSSFSGGETQYF.

V and J are TRBV9 and TRBJ2-1; 10 bases are shared with TRBD1. CDR3 length: 14 amino acids. The V and J ends lost 4 bases and 9 bases, in that order; junction bases with no gene match: 7. CDR1 is SGDLS, CDR2 YYNGEE, per germline. The CDR3 coding sequence is TGTGCCAGCAGCACATGGACAGGGGGAACTGAGCAGTTCTTC. Residues: CASSTWTGGTEQFF.

This chain joins TRBV6-5 and TRBJ2-7, with a possible D match to TRBD1 (6 bases). The ends were cut back, 5 bases at V and 0 bases at J, with 14 bases in the middle. CDR1 and CDR2 (germline): MNHEY, SVGAGI. The CDR3 spans 15 residues. CDR3 sequence reads: CASSKTGRASYEQYF. The CDR3 DNA is TGTGCCAGCAGTAAGACAGGTCGGGCCTCCTACGAGCAGTACTTC.

The V and J genes are TRBV6-5 and TRBJ2-3, with a tentative D call TRBD2 (5 bases). This CDR3 has 16 amino acids. The germline V gene encodes CDR1 MNHEY and CDR2 SVGAGI. Between the trimmed V and J ends, which lost 0 bases and 6 bases, there was a span of 16 bases. The CDR3 region has the DNA TGTGCCAGCAGTTACTCGATTATCGCGGGTGGTGATACGCAGTATTTT. Amino acid sequence: CASSYSIIAGGDTQYF.

This clone is a singleton in its sample. The rearrangement links TRBV29-1 to TRBJ1-1; D not certain. In germline, CDR1 is SQVTM, CDR2 ANQGSEA. The ends were cut back, 5 bases at V and 1 base at J, with 5 bases in the middle. The CDR3 has 11 residues. CDR3 amino acids: CSVQQNTEAFF. CDR3 coding DNA: TGCAGCGTTCAACAGAACACTGAAGCTTTCTTT.

This clone was counted once. V gene TRBV19 combines with J gene TRBJ1-1, with D maybe TRBD1 (6 bases). The V end lost 7 bases, the J end lost 3 bases, and 12 bases lay between the germline ends. The germline V gene has CDR1 LNHDA and CDR2 SQIVND (reference sequence). This CDR3 has 13 amino acids. CDR3 nucleotide sequence: TGTGCCAGTATAGACGGGGGGCACACTGAAGCTTTCTTT. Protein sequence: CASIDGGHTEAFF.

CDR3 region: CASSPPAGDTQYF. The DNA for the CDR3 is TGTGCCAGCTCACCCCCCGCCGGAGATACGCAGTATTTT. This chain uses TRBV18 with TRBJ2-3; D is unresolved. Deletions cut 3 bases from V and 5 bases from J, with 9 bases between. The length of the CDR3 is 13 residues. The germline CDR1 and CDR2 sequences are KGHSH and LQKENI.

There are a few counts of this clone. The chain couples TRBV7-9 to TRBJ2-5; possibly TRBD1 for D (6 bases). Germline lookup yields CDR1 SEHNR and CDR2 FQNEAQ (reference sequence). V shed 4 bases and J shed 4 bases, with 13 bases lying between them. The CDR3 is 14 residues long. CDR3 in amino acids: CASSSTGSPETQYF. The CDR3 bases are TGTGCCAGCAGCTCGACAGGTTCCCCAGAGACCCAGTACTTC.

This clone was detected only a few times. This chain connects TRBV28 to TRBJ1-3; the D gene is possibly TRBD1 (5 bases). This CDR3 spans 15 amino acids. The V end lost 4 bases, the J end lost 1 base, and 11 bases lay between the germline ends. CDR1 and CDR2 (germline): MDHEN, SYDVKM. In DNA form, the CDR3 reads TGTGCCAGCAGTTCTAGGACATCATCTGGAAACACCATATATTTT. Protein sequence: CASSSRTSSGNTIYF.

This clone was seen once. The rearrangement joins TRBV11-2 to TRBJ2-5; D possibly corresponds to TRBD2 (5 bases). Trimming left V 3 bases short and J 0 bases short, with 17 bases between. Per germline, CDR1 SGHAT and CDR2 FQNNGV. This CDR3 contains 17 residues. The CDR3 here is CASSFLIAGLYQETQYF. The CDR3 nucleotides are TGTGCCAGCAGCTTCTTAATTGCGGGCCTGTACCAAGAGACCCAGTACTTC.

The V call is TRBV7-6, the J call TRBJ2-3; TRBD2 agrees at 7 bases. Germline V gene data show CDR1 as SGHVS and CDR2 as FNYEAQ. V was pared by 5 bases and J by 4 bases, with 6 bases of the junction left unmatched. The CDR3 totals 14 residues. For the CDR3, the DNA is TGTGCCAGCAGCCCCGGACTAGATCCAGATACGCAGTATTTT. The encoded protein is CASSPGLDPDTQYF.

The chain links TRBV7-6 to TRBJ2-5; no clear D. The CDR3 covers 13 residues. The ends were cut back, 6 bases at V and 5 bases at J, with 13 bases in the middle. Germline loops: CDR1 SGHVS, CDR2 FNYEAQ. CDR3 DNA sequence: TGTGCCAGCAGTTCACCCGCTAGGGAGACCCAGTACTTC. It encodes CASSSPARETQYF. Filled out from reference TRBV7-6 and TRBJ2-5, the complete variable domain reads GAGVSQSPRYKVTKRGQDVALRCDPISGHVSLYWYRQALGQGPEFLTYFNYEAQQDKSGLPNDRFSAERPEGSISTLTIQRTEQRDSAMYRCASSSPARETQYFGPGTRLLVL.

DNA of the CDR3: TGCCTCGCTAGCGGGAACACCGGGGAGCTGTTTTTT. Encoded protein: CLASGNTGELFF. The rearrangement joins TRBV29-1 to TRBJ2-2, with 7 bases that match TRBD2. This CDR3 spans 12 amino acids. CDR1 is SQVTM and CDR2 is ANQGSEA in the germline V gene.

This clone was picked up a small number of times. This chain links TRBV4-3 with TRBJ2-1; 8 positions match TRBD2. This CDR3 spans 16 amino acids. CDR1 is LGHNA, CDR2 YSLEER, per germline. V trimming: 1 base; J trimming: 3 bases; junction bases outside the gene matches: 5. DNA of the CDR3: TGCGCCAGCAGCCAAGGGGGACTAGGCTTCTACAATGAGCAGTTCTTC. Translating it yields CASSQGGLGFYNEQFF.

The V gene is TRBV5-1, the J gene TRBJ1-5; 10 bases match TRBD1. This CDR3 region has 15 residues. Germline V gene data show CDR1 as SGHRS and CDR2 as YFSETQ. The trim removed 0 bases at V and 5 bases at J, leaving 2 bases unmatched. The CDR3 loop reads CASSLGTGGHQPQHF. The CDR3 DNA reads TGCGCCAGCAGCTTGGGGACAGGGGGTCATCAGCCCCAGCATTTT.